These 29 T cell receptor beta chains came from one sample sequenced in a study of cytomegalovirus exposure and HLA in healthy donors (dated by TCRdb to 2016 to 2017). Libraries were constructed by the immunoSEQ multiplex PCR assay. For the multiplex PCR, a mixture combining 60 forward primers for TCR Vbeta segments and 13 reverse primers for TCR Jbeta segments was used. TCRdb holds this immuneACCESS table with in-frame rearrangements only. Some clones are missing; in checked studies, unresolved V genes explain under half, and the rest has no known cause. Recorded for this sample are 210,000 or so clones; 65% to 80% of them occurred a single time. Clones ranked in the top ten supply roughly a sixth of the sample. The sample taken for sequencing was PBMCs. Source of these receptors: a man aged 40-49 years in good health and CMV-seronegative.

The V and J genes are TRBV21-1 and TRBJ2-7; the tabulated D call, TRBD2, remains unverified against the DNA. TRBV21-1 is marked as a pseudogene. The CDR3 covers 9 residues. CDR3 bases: TGTGCCAGCAGCCGTGAGCAGTACTTC. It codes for CASSREQYF.

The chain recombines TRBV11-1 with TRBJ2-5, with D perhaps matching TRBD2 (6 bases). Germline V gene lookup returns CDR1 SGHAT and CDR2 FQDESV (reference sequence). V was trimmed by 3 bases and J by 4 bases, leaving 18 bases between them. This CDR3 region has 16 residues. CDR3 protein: CASSFHRGAVRETQYF. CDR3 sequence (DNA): TGTGCCAGCAGCTTCCACCGCGGGGCAGTGCGAGAGACCCAGTACTTC.

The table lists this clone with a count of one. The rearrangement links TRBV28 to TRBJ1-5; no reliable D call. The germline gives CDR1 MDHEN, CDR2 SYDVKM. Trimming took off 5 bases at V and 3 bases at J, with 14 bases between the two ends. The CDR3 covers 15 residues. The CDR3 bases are TGTGCCAGCAGTCCCGGGCGGGGAATCAATCAGCCCCAGCATTTT. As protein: CASSPGRGINQPQHF. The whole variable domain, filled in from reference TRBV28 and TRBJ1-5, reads DVKVTQSSRYLVKRTGEKVFLECVQDMDHENMFWYRQDPGLGLRLIYFSYDVKMKEKGDIPEGYSVSREKKERFSLILESASTNQTSMYLCASSPGRGINQPQHFGDGTRLSIL.

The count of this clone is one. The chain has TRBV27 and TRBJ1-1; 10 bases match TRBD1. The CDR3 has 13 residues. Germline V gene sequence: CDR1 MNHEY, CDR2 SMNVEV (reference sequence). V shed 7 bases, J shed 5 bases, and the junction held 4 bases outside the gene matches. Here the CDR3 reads CASTRTGGTEAFF. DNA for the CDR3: TGTGCCAGCACCCGGACAGGGGGGACTGAAGCTTTCTTT.

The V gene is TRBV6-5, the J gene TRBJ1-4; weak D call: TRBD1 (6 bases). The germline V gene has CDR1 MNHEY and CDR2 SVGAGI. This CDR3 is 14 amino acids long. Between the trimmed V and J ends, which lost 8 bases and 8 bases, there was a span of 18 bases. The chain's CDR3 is CASADRTTREKLFF. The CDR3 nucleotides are TGTGCCAGCGCCGACAGGACAACAAGGGAAAAACTGTTTTTT.

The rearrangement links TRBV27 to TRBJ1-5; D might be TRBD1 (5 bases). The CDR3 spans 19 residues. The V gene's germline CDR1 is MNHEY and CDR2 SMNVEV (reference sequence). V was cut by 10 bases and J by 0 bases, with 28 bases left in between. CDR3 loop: CANAPGGAHPPFSNQPQHF. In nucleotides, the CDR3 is TGTGCCAACGCGCCGGGAGGGGCGCATCCCCCCTTTAGCAATCAGCCCCAGCATTTT.

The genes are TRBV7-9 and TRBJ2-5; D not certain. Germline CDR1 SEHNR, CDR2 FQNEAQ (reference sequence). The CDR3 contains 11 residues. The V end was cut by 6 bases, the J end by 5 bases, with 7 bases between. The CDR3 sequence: CASSPGETQYF. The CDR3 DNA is TGTGCCAGCAGTCCCGGGGAGACCCAGTACTTC.

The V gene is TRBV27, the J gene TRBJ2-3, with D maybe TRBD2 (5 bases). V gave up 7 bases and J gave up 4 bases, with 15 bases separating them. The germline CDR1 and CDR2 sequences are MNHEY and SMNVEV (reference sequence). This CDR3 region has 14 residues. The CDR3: CASMRAISSDTQYF. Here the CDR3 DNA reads TGTGCCAGCATGCGGGCTATCTCTTCAGATACGCAGTATTTT.

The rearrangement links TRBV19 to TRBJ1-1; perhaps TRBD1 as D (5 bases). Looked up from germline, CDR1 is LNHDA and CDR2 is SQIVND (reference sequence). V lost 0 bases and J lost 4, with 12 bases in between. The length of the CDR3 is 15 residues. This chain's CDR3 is CASSIDQGWGTEAFF. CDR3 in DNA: TGTGCCAGTAGTATAGATCAGGGTTGGGGCACTGAAGCTTTCTTT.

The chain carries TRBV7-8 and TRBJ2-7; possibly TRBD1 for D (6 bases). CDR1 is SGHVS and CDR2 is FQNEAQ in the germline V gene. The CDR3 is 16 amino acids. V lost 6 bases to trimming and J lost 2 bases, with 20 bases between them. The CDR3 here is CASRSQKTGLTYEQYF. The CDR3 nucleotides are TGTGCCAGCAGATCACAAAAGACAGGTCTAACCTACGAGCAGTACTTC.

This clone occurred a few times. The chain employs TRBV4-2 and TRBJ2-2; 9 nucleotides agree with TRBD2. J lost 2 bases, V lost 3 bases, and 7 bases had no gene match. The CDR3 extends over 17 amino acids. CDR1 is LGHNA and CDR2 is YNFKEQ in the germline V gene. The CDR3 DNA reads TGTGCCAGCAGCCAGGCCGCGGGGGGGCCTAACACCGGGGAGCTGTTTTTT. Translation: CASSQAAGGPNTGELFF.

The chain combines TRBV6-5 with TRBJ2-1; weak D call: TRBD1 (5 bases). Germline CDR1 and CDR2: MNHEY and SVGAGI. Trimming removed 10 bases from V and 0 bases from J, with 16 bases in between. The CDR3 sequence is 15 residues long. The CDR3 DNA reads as TGTGCCACCGTTCCCAGGGCTAGCTCCTACAATGAGCAGTTCTTC. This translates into CATVPRASSYNEQFF.

The CDR3 coding sequence is TGTGCCAGCAGTTTACTTTCGGATGGAGCTGAAGCTTTCTTT. It translates to CASSLLSDGAEAFF. The chain couples TRBV27 to TRBJ1-1, with D unresolved. Per germline, CDR1 MNHEY and CDR2 SMNVEV (reference sequence). The CDR3 spans 14 residues. With 2 bases removed from V and 6 bases from J, the gap between germline ends came to 13 bases.

CDR3 DNA sequence: TGCGCCAGCAGCCCCACCCCCGACAGATTTAACTATGGCTACACCTTC. Protein sequence: CASSPTPDRFNYGYTF. The chain carries TRBV5-1 and TRBJ1-2; weak D call: TRBD1 (5 bases). Germline-derived CDR1 and CDR2 are SGHRS and YFSETQ. V lost 4 bases, J lost 1 base, and 17 bases lay in between. The CDR3 has 16 residues.

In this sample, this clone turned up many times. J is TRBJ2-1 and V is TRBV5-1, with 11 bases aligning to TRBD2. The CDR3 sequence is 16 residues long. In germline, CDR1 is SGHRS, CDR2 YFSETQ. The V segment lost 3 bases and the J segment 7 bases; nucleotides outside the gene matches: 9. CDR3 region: CASSWGISGGANEQFF. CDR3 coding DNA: TGCGCCAGCAGCTGGGGCATTAGCGGGGGGGCAAATGAGCAGTTCTTC.

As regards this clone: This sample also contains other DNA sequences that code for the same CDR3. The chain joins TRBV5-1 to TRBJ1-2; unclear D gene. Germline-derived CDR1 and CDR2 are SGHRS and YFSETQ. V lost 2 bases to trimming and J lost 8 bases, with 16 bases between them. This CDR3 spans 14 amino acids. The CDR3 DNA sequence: TGCGCCAGCAGCTTTGCCGGGGATGAGCGCGGCTACACCTTC. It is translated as CASSFAGDERGYTF.

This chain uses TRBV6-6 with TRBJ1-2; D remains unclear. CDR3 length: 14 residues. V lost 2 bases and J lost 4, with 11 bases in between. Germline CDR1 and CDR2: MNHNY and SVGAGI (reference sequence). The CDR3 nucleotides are TGTGCCAGCAGTTACGTAGAAGTCTCCTATGGCTACACCTTC. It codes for CASSYVEVSYGYTF.

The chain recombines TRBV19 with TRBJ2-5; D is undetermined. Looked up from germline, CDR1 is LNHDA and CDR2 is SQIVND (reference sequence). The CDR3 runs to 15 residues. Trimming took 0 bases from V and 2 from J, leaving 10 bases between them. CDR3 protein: CASSIDSARQETQYF. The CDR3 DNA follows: TGTGCCAGTAGTATAGATTCGGCCAGGCAAGAGACCCAGTACTTC. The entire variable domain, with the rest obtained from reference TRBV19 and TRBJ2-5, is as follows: DGGITQSPKYLFRKEGQNVTLSCEQNLNHDAMYWYRQDPGQGLRLIYYSQIVNDFQKGDIAEGYSVSREKKESFPLTVTSAQKNPTAFYLCASSIDSARQETQYFGPGTRLLVL.

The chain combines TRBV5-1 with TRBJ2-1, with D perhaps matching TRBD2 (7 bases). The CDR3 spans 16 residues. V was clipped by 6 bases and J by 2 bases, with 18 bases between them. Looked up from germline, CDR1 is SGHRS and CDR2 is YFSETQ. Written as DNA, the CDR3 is TGCGCCAGCATGACGGGGGGCGGGTATGCCTACAATGAGCAGTTCTTC. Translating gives CASMTGGGYAYNEQFF.

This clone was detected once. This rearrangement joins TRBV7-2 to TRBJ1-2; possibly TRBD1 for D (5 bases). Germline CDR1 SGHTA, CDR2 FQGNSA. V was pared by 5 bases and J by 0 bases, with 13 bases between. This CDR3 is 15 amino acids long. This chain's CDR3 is CASSQGAVANYGYTF. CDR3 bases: TGTGCCAGCAGCCAAGGGGCGGTAGCTAACTATGGCTACACCTTC.

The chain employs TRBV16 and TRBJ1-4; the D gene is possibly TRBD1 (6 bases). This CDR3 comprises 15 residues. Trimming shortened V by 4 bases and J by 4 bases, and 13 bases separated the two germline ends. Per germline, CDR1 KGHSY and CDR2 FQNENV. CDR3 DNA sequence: TGTGCCAGCAGCCCCTACGGGGGGCATAATGAAAAACTGTTTTTT. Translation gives CASSPYGGHNEKLFF.

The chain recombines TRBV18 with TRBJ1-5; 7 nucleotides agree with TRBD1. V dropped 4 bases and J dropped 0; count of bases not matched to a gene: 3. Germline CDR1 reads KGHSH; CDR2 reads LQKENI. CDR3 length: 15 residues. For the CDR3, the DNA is TGTGCCAGCTCACTGGGACAGAATAGCAATCAGCCCCAGCATTTT. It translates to CASSLGQNSNQPQHF.

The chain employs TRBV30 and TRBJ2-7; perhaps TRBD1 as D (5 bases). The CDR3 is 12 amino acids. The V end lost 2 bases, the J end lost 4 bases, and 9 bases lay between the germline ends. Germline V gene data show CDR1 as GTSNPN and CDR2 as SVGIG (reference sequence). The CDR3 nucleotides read TGTGCCTGGAGTACAGGAAAGTACGAGCAGTACTTC. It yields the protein CAWSTGKYEQYF.

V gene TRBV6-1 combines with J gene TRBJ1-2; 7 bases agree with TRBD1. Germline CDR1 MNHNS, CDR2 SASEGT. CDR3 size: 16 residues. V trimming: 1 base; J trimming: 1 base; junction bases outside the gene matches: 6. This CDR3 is CASSEVSQGVNYGYTF. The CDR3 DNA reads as TGTGCCAGCAGTGAAGTGAGTCAGGGGGTTAACTATGGCTACACCTTC.

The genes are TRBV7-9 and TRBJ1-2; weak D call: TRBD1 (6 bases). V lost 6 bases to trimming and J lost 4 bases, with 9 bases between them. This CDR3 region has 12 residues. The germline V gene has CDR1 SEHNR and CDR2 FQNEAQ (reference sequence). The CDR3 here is CASRADSYGYTF. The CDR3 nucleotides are TGTGCCAGCAGGGCGGACAGCTATGGCTACACCTTC.

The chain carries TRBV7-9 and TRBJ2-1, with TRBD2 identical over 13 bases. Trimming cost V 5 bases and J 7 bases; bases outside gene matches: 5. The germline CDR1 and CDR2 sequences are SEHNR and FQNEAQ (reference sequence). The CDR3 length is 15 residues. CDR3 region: CASSRTSGRGNEQFF. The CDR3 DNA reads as TGTGCCAGCAGCCGGACTAGCGGGAGAGGTAATGAGCAGTTCTTC.

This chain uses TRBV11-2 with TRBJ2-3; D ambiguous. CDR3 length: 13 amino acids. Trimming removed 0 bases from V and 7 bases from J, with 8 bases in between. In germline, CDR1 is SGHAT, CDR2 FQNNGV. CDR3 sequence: CASSLDLLNTQYF. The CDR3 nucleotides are TGTGCCAGCAGCTTAGATCTATTGAATACGCAGTATTTT.

CDR3 amino acids: CASSYLGQIITEAFF. The CDR3 bases are TGTGCCAGCAGCTACTTGGGGCAGATTATTACTGAAGCTTTCTTT. This chain uses TRBV7-9 with TRBJ1-1; D possibly corresponds to TRBD1 (5 bases). Germline V CDR1 and CDR2: SEHNR, FQNEAQ (reference sequence). The CDR3 is made up of 15 amino acids. The V end was cut by 4 bases, the J end by 5 bases, with 17 bases between.

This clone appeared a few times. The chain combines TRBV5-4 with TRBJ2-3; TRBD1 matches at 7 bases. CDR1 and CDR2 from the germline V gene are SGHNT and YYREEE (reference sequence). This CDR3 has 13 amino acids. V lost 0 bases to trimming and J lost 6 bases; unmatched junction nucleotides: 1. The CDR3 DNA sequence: TGTGCCAGCAGCTTGGAAGGGGGCGATACGCAGTATTTT. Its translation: CASSLEGGDTQYF.